A single sample is the source of the 29 T cell receptor beta chains below, sequenced in a study of T cell repertoires in cytomegalovirus infection. The antigens these receptors bind are not known. MiXCR was run by TCRdb on the reads, yielding one entry per CDR3 protein. Here the sample spans about 340,000 distinct CDR3 sequences, 25% to 35% being singletons. Here the sequenced sample was cultured PBMCs, taken from culture after CMV antigen stimulation. The receptors here all came from a human donor in good health (CMV status not recorded). Some clones in this sample may be carry-over from other donors' samples.

This clonotype was detected only a few times. The V and J genes are TRBV7-2 and TRBJ2-1; TRBD2 aligns across 12 bases. Germline lookup yields CDR1 SGHTA and CDR2 FQGNSA. The ends lost 4 bases at V and 7 bases at J; junction bases unmatched: 5. The CDR3 is 15 residues long. The CDR3 loop is CASSYLAGGINEQFF. The DNA for the CDR3 is TGTGCCAGCAGCTACCTAGCGGGGGGGATAAATGAGCAGTTCTTC.

The V gene is TRBV19, the J gene TRBJ1-1; the match to TRBD1 covers 7 bases. The CDR3 loop spans 15 amino acids. The germline V gene has CDR1 LNHDA and CDR2 SQIVND (reference sequence). V lost 5 bases and J lost 1; bases outside the gene matches: 7. CDR3 loop: CASSVYWDRNTEAFF. The CDR3, as DNA: TGTGCCAGTAGTGTTTATTGGGACAGGAACACTGAAGCTTTCTTT. The complete variable domain, with remaining parts taken from reference TRBV19 and TRBJ1-1, reads DGGITQSPKYLFRKEGQNVTLSCEQNLNHDAMYWYRQDPGQGLRLIYYSQIVNDFQKGDIAEGYSVSREKKESFPLTVTSAQKNPTAFYLCASSVYWDRNTEAFFGQGTRLTVV.

The V gene is TRBV12-3 or TRBV12-4, the J gene TRBJ1-1, with D possibly matching TRBD1 (5 bases). The CDR3 covers 13 residues. Between the trimmed V and J ends, which lost 6 bases and 0 bases, there was a span of 8 bases. CDR3 bases: TGTGCCAGCAGGCCAGGGATGAACACTGAAGCTTTCTTT. It translates to CASRPGMNTEAFF.

The CDR3, as DNA: TGTGCCAGCAGCCGCGGGGAGGTGACCCAGTACTTC. It yields the protein CASSRGEVTQYF. V is TRBV12-3 or TRBV12-4 and J is TRBJ2-5; D possibly corresponds to TRBD2 (6 bases). V was pared by 6 bases and J by 7 bases, with 12 bases between. This CDR3 has 12 residues.

By sample fraction, this clonotype is medium-sized. The chain joins TRBV7-3 to TRBJ2-3; D may be TRBD1 or TRBD2 (5 bases each). Per germline, CDR1 SGHTA and CDR2 FQGTGA. The CDR3 contains 18 residues. Deletions cut 4 bases from V and 0 bases from J, with 20 bases between. CDR3 amino acids: CASSSTGRLASSTDTQYF. In nucleotides, the CDR3 is TGTGCCAGCAGCTCCACGGGACGGCTAGCTTCTAGCACAGATACGCAGTATTTT.

The table lists this clonotype with a few counts. V is TRBV5-4 and J is TRBJ2-1; 9 bases are shared with TRBD2. J lost 5 bases, V lost 2 bases, and 8 bases had no gene match. The CDR3 totals 16 residues. Germline CDR1 reads SGHNT; CDR2 reads YYREEE (reference sequence). In DNA form, the CDR3 reads TGTGCCAGCAGCTTTAAGCGGGAGGACGGGAACAATGAGCAGTTCTTC. Residues: CASSFKREDGNNEQFF.

CDR3 nucleotide sequence: TGTGCCAGCAGCGAATACAGGGACTACGAGCAGTACTTC. This translates into CASSEYRDYEQYF. The chain combines TRBV14 with TRBJ2-7, with D possibly matching TRBD1 (6 bases). The CDR3 extends over 13 amino acids. Germline V gene data show CDR1 as SGHDN and CDR2 as FVKESK. V lost 5 bases and J 3 bases, leaving 11 bases between the germline ends.

This chain joins TRBV29-1 and TRBJ1-2; the match to TRBD1 covers 9 bases. In germline, CDR1 is SQVTM, CDR2 ANQGSEA. Trimming removed 3 bases from V and 5 bases from J; junction bases left unmatched: 1. The CDR3 sequence is 12 residues long. The CDR3 bases are TGCAGCGTTGATGGACAGGGGTATGGCTACACCTTC. Its protein is CSVDGQGYGYTF.

Concerning this clonotype: A read error is possible here, since a much larger clone lies one base away. The V gene is TRBV7-2, the J gene TRBJ1-5; D gene ambiguous. The CDR3 covers 13 residues. The V gene's germline CDR1 is SGHTA and CDR2 FQGNSA. The V gene lost 5 bases and the J gene lost 0 bases, with 5 bases spanning the gap. The CDR3 protein is CASSGNSNQPQHF. The CDR3 bases are TGTGCCAGCAGCGGGAATAGCAATCAGCCCCAGCATTTT.

The chain employs TRBV6-2 or TRBV6-3 and TRBJ1-2, with D unresolved. The CDR3 extends over 15 amino acids. Trimming left V 4 bases short and J 4 bases short, with 16 bases between. The germline V gene encodes CDR1 MNHEY and CDR2 SVGEGT. This CDR3 is CASSFDNTVPYGYTF. The CDR3 DNA is TGTGCCAGCAGTTTCGATAACACGGTCCCCTATGGCTACACCTTC.

CDR3 nucleotide sequence: TGCGCCAGCAGCTTGGGGGGTGTAATTGTCACAGATACGCAGTATTTT. Its protein product is CASSLGGVIVTDTQYF. The chain uses TRBV5-1 and TRBJ2-3; D not resolved. The CDR3 extends over 16 amino acids. Trimming pared 0 bases from V and 2 bases from J, leaving 13 bases between. CDR1 and CDR2 from the germline V gene are SGHRS and YFSETQ.

This clonotype has a handful of counts. The chain employs TRBV7-2 and TRBJ1-2, with D uncertain. V lost 5 bases and J 0 bases, leaving 10 bases between the germline ends. The germline CDR1 and CDR2 sequences are SGHTA and FQGNSA. The CDR3 loop spans 14 amino acids. Here the CDR3 reads CASSPDGSNYGYTF. The CDR3 region has the DNA TGTGCCAGCAGCCCAGACGGATCTAACTATGGCTACACCTTC.

This clonotype was seen a handful of times. This sequence joins TRBV7-2 and TRBJ2-5; D gene unclear. CDR1 is SGHTA and CDR2 is FQGNSA in the germline V gene. There are 16 residues in the CDR3. V was cut by 2 bases and J by 5 bases, with 18 bases left in between. In DNA, the CDR3 is TGTGCCAGCAGCTTACCGCCGGGTCCAGGAAGGGAGACCCAGTACTTC. Its translation is CASSLPPGPGRETQYF.

The CDR3 region is CASSLRTGPTGELFF. CDR3 nucleotide sequence: TGTGCCAGCAGCCTACGGACAGGTCCCACCGGGGAGCTGTTTTTT. V and J are TRBV7-8 and TRBJ2-2, with 7 bases aligning to TRBD1. The germline V gene encodes CDR1 SGHVS and CDR2 FQNEAQ. CDR3 size: 15 residues. The V gene end was trimmed by 5 bases and the J gene end by 4 bases; junction bases not matched to a gene: 7.

The chain carries TRBV4-2 and TRBJ2-2, with D unclear. V was trimmed by 3 bases and J by 6 bases, leaving 5 bases between them. Germline assignment: CDR1 LGHNA and CDR2 YNFKEQ. CDR3 length: 12 amino acids. CDR3 region: CASSHGPGELFF. Here the CDR3 DNA reads TGTGCCAGCAGCCATGGGCCCGGGGAGCTGTTTTTT.

The table lists this clonotype with a few counts. The chain links TRBV7-3 to TRBJ1-2; D might be TRBD1 (6 bases). The germline CDR1 and CDR2 sequences are SGHTA and FQGTGA. The CDR3 length is 14 residues. The ends were cut back, 5 bases at V and 4 bases at J, with 14 bases in the middle. The CDR3 reads CASSRAIGGYGYTF. The CDR3 coding sequence is TGTGCCAGCAGCCGTGCCATAGGGGGCTATGGCTACACCTTC. Drawing the rest from reference TRBV7-3 and TRBJ1-2, the complete variable domain is GAGVSQTPSNKVTEKGKYVELRCDPISGHTALYWYRQSLGQGPEFLIYFQGTGAADDSGLPNDRFFAVRPEGSVSTLKIQRTERGDSAVYLCASSRAIGGYGYTFGSGTRLTVV.

This clonotype was recorded a few times. This sequence joins TRBV19 and TRBJ2-7; perhaps TRBD1 as D (5 bases). The CDR3 consists of 15 residues. Trimming removed 3 bases at V and 2 bases at J, with 14 bases between. Per germline, CDR1 LNHDA and CDR2 SQIVND (reference sequence). CDR3 in amino acids: CASSILLGDPYEQYF. CDR3 bases: TGTGCCAGTAGTATCTTGCTAGGGGATCCCTACGAGCAGTACTTC.

This clonotype has more than one count but fewer than ten. The chain has TRBV24-1 and TRBJ2-4; D may correspond to TRBD1 or TRBD2 (5 bases each). V lost 9 bases and J lost 9, with 17 bases in between. The CDR3 runs 13 residues. Per the germline V gene, CDR1 is KGHDR and CDR2 is SFDVKD. The DNA for the CDR3 is TGTGCCACCGAGGGGACCCAAGGTGGCATTCAGTACTTC. Translating gives CATEGTQGGIQYF.

This clonotype has a handful of counts. J is TRBJ1-6 and V is TRBV7-3; D perhaps matches TRBD1 (6 bases). This CDR3 has 14 residues. Germline V CDR1 and CDR2: SGHTA, FQGTGA. Deletions cut 4 bases from V and 9 bases from J, with 13 bases between. Written as DNA, the CDR3 is TGTGCCAGCAGCTCTCAGGGGTTTGGTTCACCCCTCCACTTT. It specifies CASSSQGFGSPLHF.

This clonotype has ten or more counts. V gene TRBV7-9 combines with J gene TRBJ2-1; 10 bases are shared with TRBD2. CDR3 length: 19 residues. The V gene's germline CDR1 is SEHNR and CDR2 FQNEAQ (reference sequence). Trimming removed 7 bases from V and 0 bases from J; junction bases left unmatched: 15. In nucleotides, the CDR3 is TGTGCCAGCATCCCTCCGGGACTAGCGCCTCTGAGCTCCTACAATGAGCAGTTCTTC. Amino acid sequence: CASIPPGLAPLSSYNEQFF.

This clonotype was found once. The gene calls are TRBV4-1 and TRBJ1-2, with 7 positions matching TRBD1. The V gene's germline CDR1 is MGHRA and CDR2 YSYEKL. This CDR3 region has 13 residues. V lost 5 bases and J lost 7; bases outside the gene matches: 7. The DNA of the CDR3 is TGCGCCAGCAGCACGGACAGGTCGGGTGGCTACACCTTC. It is translated as CASSTDRSGGYTF.

The chain couples TRBV27 to TRBJ2-1, with D maybe TRBD2 (5 bases). With 2 bases removed from V and 3 bases from J, the gap between germline ends came to 17 bases. This CDR3 contains 17 residues. Germline V gene sequence: CDR1 MNHEY, CDR2 SMNVEV (reference sequence). The CDR3 loop is CASSLRPTRRYYNEQFF. CDR3 bases: TGTGCCAGCAGTTTACGTCCAACTAGAAGGTACTACAATGAGCAGTTCTTC.

This clonotype has more than one count but fewer than ten. This chain links TRBV3-1 with TRBJ1-2, with no clear D. CDR3 length: 14 residues. In germline, CDR1 is LGHDT, CDR2 YNNKEL (reference sequence). The V end lost 1 base, the J end lost 0 bases, and 6 bases lay between the germline ends. CDR3 DNA sequence: TGTGCCAGCAGCCAAGCAGGTCCTAACTATGGCTACACCTTC. The encoded protein is CASSQAGPNYGYTF. Based on the CDR3 plus reference TRBV3-1 and TRBJ1-2, the full variable domain is DTAVSQTPKYLVTQMGNDKSIKCEQNLGHDTMYWYKQDSKKFLKIMFSYNNKELIINETVPNRFSPKSPDKAHLNLHINSLELGDSAVYFCASSQAGPNYGYTFGSGTRLTVV.

The chain joins TRBV6-1 to TRBJ2-7; 8 bases match TRBD2. The germline V gene encodes CDR1 MNHNS and CDR2 SASEGT. V shed 4 bases and J 4 bases; nucleotides not matched to a gene: 6. This CDR3 has 14 amino acids. For the CDR3, the DNA is TGTGCCAGCAGTGTGACTAGCGCCGGGTACGAGCAGTACTTC. Translation: CASSVTSAGYEQYF.

This clonotype occurred a few times. V is TRBV7-3 and J is TRBJ2-3; 9 positions agree with TRBD2. V trimming: 5 bases; J trimming: 5 bases; junction bases outside the gene matches: 11. The CDR3 has 16 amino acids. CDR1 and CDR2 (germline): SGHTA, FQGTGA. The DNA for the CDR3 is TGTGCCAGCAGCAAAAGCGGGACTAGCCCCTTAGATACGCAGTATTTT. Encoded protein: CASSKSGTSPLDTQYF.

Points on this clonotype: One junction end does not reproduce the germline sequence, and a read error may be involved. V is TRBV5-4 and J is TRBJ1-6; D call uncertain. The CDR3 sequence is 15 residues long. The germline gives CDR1 SGHNT, CDR2 YYREEE (reference sequence). CDR3 bases: TGTGCCAGCAGCTTGGCCAGCTCCCATAATTCACCCCTCCACTTT. This encodes CASSLASSHNSPLHF.

This sequence joins TRBV5-4 and TRBJ1-4, with 9 bases that match TRBD1. CDR3 length equals 15 residues. The trim removed 0 bases at V and 4 bases at J, leaving 1 base unmatched. CDR1 is SGHNT, CDR2 YYREEE, per germline (reference sequence). The CDR3, as DNA: TGTGCCAGCAGCTTGGCGGGACAGGGTAATGAAAAACTGTTTTTT. This gives the protein CASSLAGQGNEKLFF.

This clonotype has a handful of counts. The chain couples TRBV10-3 to TRBJ1-2; D perhaps matches TRBD1 (5 bases). V was trimmed by 3 bases and J by 2 bases, leaving 10 bases between them. CDR1 and CDR2 (germline): ENHRY, SYGVKD. The CDR3 sequence is 14 residues long. CDR3 nucleotide sequence: TGTGCCATCAGTGACAGGGAGGGAAACTATGGCTACACCTTC. This encodes CAISDREGNYGYTF.

This sequence joins TRBV7-6 and TRBJ2-2; D is uncertain. Trimming shortened V by 5 bases and J by 3 bases, and 7 bases separated the two germline ends. There are 13 residues in the CDR3. Germline CDR1 and CDR2: SGHVS and FNYEAQ. CDR3 sequence: CASSPQYTGELFF. CDR3 bases: TGTGCCAGCAGCCCACAGTACACCGGGGAGCTGTTTTTT.